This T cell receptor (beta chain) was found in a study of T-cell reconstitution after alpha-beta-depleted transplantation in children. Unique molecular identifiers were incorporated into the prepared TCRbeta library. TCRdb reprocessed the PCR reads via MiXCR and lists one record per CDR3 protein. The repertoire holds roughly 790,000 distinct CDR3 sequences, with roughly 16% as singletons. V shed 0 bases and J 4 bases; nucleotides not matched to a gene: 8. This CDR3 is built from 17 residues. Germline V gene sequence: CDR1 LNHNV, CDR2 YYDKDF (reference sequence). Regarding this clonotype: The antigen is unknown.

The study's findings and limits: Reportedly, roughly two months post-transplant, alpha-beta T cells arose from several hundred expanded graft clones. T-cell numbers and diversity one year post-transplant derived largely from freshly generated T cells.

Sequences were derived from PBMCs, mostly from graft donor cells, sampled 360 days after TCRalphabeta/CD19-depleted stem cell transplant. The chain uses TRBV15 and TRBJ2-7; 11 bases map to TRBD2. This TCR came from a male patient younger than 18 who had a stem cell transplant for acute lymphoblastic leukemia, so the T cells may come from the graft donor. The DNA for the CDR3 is TGTGCCACCAGCAGAGATAGGGTAGCGGGAGGGCTGTACGAGCAGTACTTC. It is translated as CATSRDRVAGGLYEQYF.